This passage covers 20 T cell receptor beta chains from one sample sequenced in a study of T cell responses to AZD1222 COVID-19 vaccine. The protocol was immunoSEQ multiplex PCR, while the TCRdb copy is restricted to in-frame clones and leaves out a portion. The repertoire holds about 24,000 clones, with about 88% as singletons. The sample here was peripheral blood, taken 28 days after the second AZD1222 dose. The source of these receptors is an adult who received the AZD1222 COVID-19 vaccine.

This chain uses TRBV6-5 with TRBJ1-1, with D maybe TRBD1 (6 bases). The V end was cut by 0 bases, the J end by 5 bases, with 16 bases between. Germline CDR1 reads MNHEY; CDR2 reads SVGAGI. The CDR3 loop spans 16 amino acids. This CDR3 reads CASSYSLKPGVTEAFF. The DNA for the CDR3 is TGTGCCAGCAGTTACTCATTAAAGCCAGGGGTTACTGAAGCTTTCTTT.

This sequence joins TRBV10-2 and TRBJ2-3; the match to TRBD1 covers 9 bases. The germline V gene has CDR1 WSHSY and CDR2 SAAADI. V dropped 10 bases and J dropped 0; count of bases not matched to a gene: 11. CDR3 length: 16 residues. In DNA, the CDR3 is TGCGCCACGCGGACAGGGGTCACTTCTAGCACAGATACGCAGTATTTT. Its translation: CATRTGVTSSTDTQYF.

The rearrangement links TRBV29-1 to TRBJ2-1, with a possible D match to TRBD1 (6 bases). In germline, CDR1 is SQVTM, CDR2 ANQGSEA. The CDR3 loop spans 11 amino acids. With 8 bases removed from V and 10 bases from J, the gap between germline ends came to 15 bases. This CDR3 is CSTRSQGEQFF. CDR3 sequence (DNA): TGCAGCACGCGAAGTCAGGGGGAGCAGTTCTTC.

This chain uses TRBV3-1 (or the pseudogene TRBV3-2) with TRBJ1-2; 10 bases are a match to TRBD1. The CDR3 consists of 16 residues. Germline V lookup: CDR1 LGHDT, CDR2 YNNKEL (reference sequence). Trimming cost V 3 bases and J 5 bases; bases outside gene matches: 9. CDR3 region: CASSQGTGEGLYGYTF. The CDR3 region has the DNA TGTGCCAGCAGCCAGGGGACAGGGGAAGGCTTATATGGCTACACCTTC.

The chain combines TRBV5-5 with TRBJ1-5; D is ambiguous. Germline CDR1 and CDR2: SGHKS and YYEKEE (reference sequence). The CDR3 is 13 residues long. V lost 4 bases and J 5 bases, leaving 10 bases between the germline ends. The CDR3 DNA reads TGTGCCAGCAGCCGAGGGTCTGATCAGCCCCAGCATTTT. Translated, it gives CASSRGSDQPQHF.

The CDR3 loop reads CASSQPRGQAEAFF. In nucleotides, the CDR3 is TGTGCCAGCAGTCAACCCAGGGGGCAGGCTGAAGCTTTCTTT. The chain uses TRBV27 and TRBJ1-1; 8 nucleotides agree with TRBD1. The CDR3 totals 14 residues. J was trimmed by 6 bases and V by 5 bases; bases with no gene match: 8. CDR1 and CDR2 from the germline V gene are MNHEY and SMNVEV (reference sequence).

V usage is TRBV30 and J usage is TRBJ1-2; TRBD1 agrees at 8 bases. Germline CDR1 GTSNPN, CDR2 SVGIG (reference sequence). The CDR3 contains 13 residues. V shed 3 bases, J shed 4 bases, and the junction held 4 bases outside the gene matches. Here the CDR3 reads CAWSKDRVYGYTF. CDR3 nucleotides: TGTGCCTGGAGCAAGGACAGGGTCTATGGCTACACCTTC.

The chain employs TRBV5-4 and TRBJ1-1; D might be TRBD1 (5 bases). This CDR3 is 16 amino acids long. With 0 bases removed from V and 4 bases from J, the gap between germline ends came to 16 bases. CDR1 and CDR2 from the germline V gene are SGHNT and YYREEE (reference sequence). CDR3 nucleotides: TGTGCCAGCAGCTTGGATGTTCGTGCGGGGGGCACTGAAGCTTTCTTT. Translated, it gives CASSLDVRAGGTEAFF.

The V call is TRBV7-2, the J call TRBJ2-7; a possible D gene is TRBD2 (5 bases). The CDR3 extends over 13 amino acids. The ends were cut back, 5 bases at V and 3 bases at J, with 11 bases in the middle. Germline loops: CDR1 SGHTA, CDR2 FQGNSA. The chain's CDR3 is CASSPDYSYEQYF. The DNA for the CDR3 is TGTGCCAGCAGCCCCGACTACAGCTACGAGCAGTACTTC.

V gene TRBV6-5 combines with J gene TRBJ2-3, with D perhaps TRBD1 or TRBD2 (5 bases each). V lost 10 bases and J lost 2, with 13 bases in between. This CDR3 contains 13 residues. Germline lookup yields CDR1 MNHEY and CDR2 SVGAGI. The CDR3 DNA reads TGTGCCAACGGGCGAGGGGACACAGATACGCAGTATTTT. As protein: CANGRGDTDTQYF.

The chain joins TRBV11-3 to TRBJ2-7; 9 bases are a match to TRBD2. The CDR3 sequence is 15 residues long. Germline assignment: CDR1 SGHNT and CDR2 YENEEA. After removal of 0 bases from V and 6 bases from J, the junction contained 6 bases not matched to a gene. CDR3 residues: CASSLEVAGVSEQYF. The CDR3 DNA follows: TGTGCCAGCAGCTTAGAGGTAGCGGGAGTCTCCGAGCAGTACTTC.

The chain combines TRBV19 with TRBJ2-1; possibly TRBD1 or TRBD2 for D (5 bases each). Trimming shortened V by 7 bases and J by 3 bases, and 22 bases separated the two germline ends. The CDR3 sequence is 17 residues long. CDR1 and CDR2 from the germline V gene are LNHDA and SQIVND (reference sequence). CDR3: CASNSWGSSKNYNEQFF. The CDR3 nucleotides are TGTGCCAGTAACTCTTGGGGGTCCTCGAAGAACTACAATGAGCAGTTCTTC.

The chain joins TRBV5-1 to TRBJ2-3, with TRBD2 identical over 10 bases. CDR3 length: 17 amino acids. V trimming: 4 bases; J trimming: 6 bases; junction bases outside the gene matches: 14. CDR1 and CDR2 from the germline V gene are SGHRS and YFSETQ. CDR3 in amino acids: CASSPFPSGGAEDTQYF. The CDR3 DNA reads as TGCGCCAGCAGCCCTTTTCCTAGCGGGGGAGCCGAGGATACGCAGTATTTT.

The chain uses TRBV7-9 and TRBJ1-3; no definite D call. CDR3 length: 12 residues. V dropped 5 bases and J dropped 0 bases, with 2 bases sitting between them. Germline V CDR1 and CDR2: SEHNR, FQNEAQ (reference sequence). The CDR3 coding sequence is TGTGCCAGCAGCGCCTCTGGAAACACCATATATTTT. It is translated as CASSASGNTIYF.

The chain has TRBV19 and TRBJ1-5, with D uncertain. The CDR3 covers 16 residues. Looked up from germline, CDR1 is LNHDA and CDR2 is SQIVND (reference sequence). V was shortened by 1 base and J by 1 base, with 11 bases between the two germline ends. The CDR3 DNA reads TGTGCCAGTAGTATAGGTGATTGGAGCAGCAATCAGCCCCAGCATTTT. Encoded protein: CASSIGDWSSNQPQHF.

The chain is built from TRBV7-2 and TRBJ1-3; D is ambiguous. The CDR3 length is 14 residues. Germline V gene data show CDR1 as SGHTA and CDR2 as FQGNSA. V was clipped by 3 bases and J by 1 base, with 7 bases between them. The CDR3 nucleotides are TGTGCCAGCAGCTTGGTCCGGTCTGGAAACACCATATATTTT. Its translation: CASSLVRSGNTIYF.

The chain links TRBV9 to TRBJ1-6, with 9 bases fitting TRBD1. Germline V gene sequence: CDR1 SGDLS, CDR2 YYNGEE. CDR3 length: 15 amino acids. V lost 4 bases to trimming and J lost 7 bases; unmatched junction nucleotides: 6. The CDR3 reads CASSPRDRENSPLHF. CDR3 coding DNA: TGTGCCAGCAGCCCCCGGGACAGGGAGAATTCACCCCTCCACTTT.

The chain joins TRBV20-1 to TRBJ2-4; D uncertain. This CDR3 has 11 residues. In germline, CDR1 is DFQATT, CDR2 SNEGSKA (reference sequence). With 0 bases removed from V and 11 bases from J, the gap between germline ends came to 8 bases. The CDR3 region is CSARDRLVQYF. CDR3 nucleotide sequence: TGCAGTGCTAGAGATCGGTTAGTTCAGTACTTC.

The gene calls are TRBV3-1 (or the pseudogene TRBV3-2) and TRBJ1-2; possible D gene TRBD1, 6 bases. Germline V gene data show CDR1 as LGHDT and CDR2 as YNNKEL (reference sequence). The CDR3 runs to 12 residues. V was clipped by 2 bases and J by 5 bases, with 6 bases between them. In nucleotides, the CDR3 is TGTGCCAGCAGCCAACAGGGGTATGGCTACACCTTC. Translation gives CASSQQGYGYTF.

V is TRBV7-2 and J is TRBJ1-3, with a tentative D call TRBD1 (5 bases). V was pared by 6 bases and J by 0 bases, with 15 bases between. CDR1 and CDR2 from the germline V gene are SGHTA and FQGNSA. CDR3 length: 16 residues. The CDR3 DNA is TGTGCCAGCAGTCAGGTTACAGGACTCTCTGGAAACACCATATATTTT. This sequence encodes CASSQVTGLSGNTIYF.